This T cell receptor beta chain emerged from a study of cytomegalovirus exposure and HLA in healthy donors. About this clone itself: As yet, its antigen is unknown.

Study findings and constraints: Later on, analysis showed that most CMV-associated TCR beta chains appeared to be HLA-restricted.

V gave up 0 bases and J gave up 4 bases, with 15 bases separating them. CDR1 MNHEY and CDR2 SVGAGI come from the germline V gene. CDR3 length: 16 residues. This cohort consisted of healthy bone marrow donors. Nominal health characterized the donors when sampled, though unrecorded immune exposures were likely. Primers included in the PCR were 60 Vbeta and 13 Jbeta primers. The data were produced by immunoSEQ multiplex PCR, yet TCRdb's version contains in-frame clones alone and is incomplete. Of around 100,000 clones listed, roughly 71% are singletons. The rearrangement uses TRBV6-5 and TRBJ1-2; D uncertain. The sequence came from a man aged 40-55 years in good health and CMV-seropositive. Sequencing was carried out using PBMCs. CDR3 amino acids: CASSYSATRPVYGYTF. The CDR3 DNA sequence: TGTGCCAGCAGTTACTCGGCGACACGGCCAGTCTATGGCTACACCTTC.